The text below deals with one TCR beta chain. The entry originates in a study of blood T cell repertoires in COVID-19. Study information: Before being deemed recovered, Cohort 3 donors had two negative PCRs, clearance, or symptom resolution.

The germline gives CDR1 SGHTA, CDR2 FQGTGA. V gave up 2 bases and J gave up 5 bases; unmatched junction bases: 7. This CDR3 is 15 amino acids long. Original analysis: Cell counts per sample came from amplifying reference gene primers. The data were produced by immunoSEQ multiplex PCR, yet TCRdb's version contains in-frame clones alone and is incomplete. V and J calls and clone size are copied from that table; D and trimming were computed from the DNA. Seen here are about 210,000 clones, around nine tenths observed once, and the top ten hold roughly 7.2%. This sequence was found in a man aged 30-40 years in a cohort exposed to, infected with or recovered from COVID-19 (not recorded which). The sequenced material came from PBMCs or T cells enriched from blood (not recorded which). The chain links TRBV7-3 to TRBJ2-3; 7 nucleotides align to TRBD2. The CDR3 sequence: CASSLEGRDVDTQYF. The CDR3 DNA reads TGTGCCAGCAGCTTAGAAGGGAGGGACGTAGATACGCAGTATTTT.